This TCR beta chain was captured in a study of shared clonotypes between healthy human individuals. The wider study: Donors had three CD4 naive, three CD4 memory, two CD8 naive and one CD8 memory plate apiece.

Data came from immunoSEQ multiplex PCR; TCRdb stores just in-frame clones and leaves some out. This table has roughly 680,000 clones, approximately 77% appearing once. Points from the study as a whole: Represented diversity, genetic and exposure-history alike, was limited by few donors.

This clone was counted between two and nine times. Its target is not known. The CDR3 is 15 amino acids. The trim removed 2 bases at V and 7 bases at J, leaving 5 bases unmatched. Germline CDR1 reads SGHRS; CDR2 reads YFSETQ. Healthy HIV-negative adults with no recent acute infections or vaccinations were recruited as donors. The sequenced sample was memory CD4+ T cells sorted from blood. Subset in this sample: CD45RA-negative fraction. The clonotype originates from a woman aged 25-40 years in good health. The chain recombines TRBV5-1 with TRBJ2-1, with 11 bases matching TRBD2. The CDR3 reads CASSLTSGSLNEQFF. The CDR3 region has the DNA TGCGCCAGCAGCTTAACTAGCGGGAGTCTGAATGAGCAGTTCTTC.